This TCR beta chain was observed in a study of blood T cell repertoires in COVID-19. Study-wide background: PBMCs, B-cell-depleted T cells, or T cells provided the cDNA or gDNA that made up the material.

This CDR3 has 13 residues. The V gene lost 4 bases and the J gene lost 2 bases, with 8 bases spanning the gap. From germline, CDR1 is KGHSH and CDR2 LQKENI. Repertoires were generated with immunoSEQ multiplex PCR, while TCRdb's copy carries only in-frame clones and drops some. The sample holds 150,000 to 200,000 clones, about four fifths seen once. The chain employs TRBV18 and TRBJ2-5; perhaps TRBD2 as D (6 bases). Input material: peripheral blood. This TCR was sampled from a man aged 55 to 69 with active or convalescent COVID-19. Here the CDR3 DNA reads TGTGCCAGCTCACGGGACTCACAAGAGACCCAGTACTTC. Protein sequence: CASSRDSQETQYF.